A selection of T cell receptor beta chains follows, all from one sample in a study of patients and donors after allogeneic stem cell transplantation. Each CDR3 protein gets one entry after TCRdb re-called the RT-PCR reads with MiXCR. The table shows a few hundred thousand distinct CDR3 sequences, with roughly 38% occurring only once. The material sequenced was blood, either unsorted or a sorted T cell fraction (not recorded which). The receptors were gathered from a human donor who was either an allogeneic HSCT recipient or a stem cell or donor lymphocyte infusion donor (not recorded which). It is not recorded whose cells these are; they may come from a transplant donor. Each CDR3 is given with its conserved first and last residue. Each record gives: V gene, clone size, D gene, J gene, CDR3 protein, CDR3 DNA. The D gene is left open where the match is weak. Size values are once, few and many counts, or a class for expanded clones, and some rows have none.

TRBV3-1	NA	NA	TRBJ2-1	CASSQTGQGGYNEQFF	TGTGCCAGCAGCCAAACCGGACAGGGAGGGTACAATGAGCAGTTCTTC
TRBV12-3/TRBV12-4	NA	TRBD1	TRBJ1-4	CASSFLDRTEKLFF	TGTGCCAGCAGCTTCCTGGACAGGACTGAAAAACTGTTTTTT
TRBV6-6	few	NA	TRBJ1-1	CASSYSGRGTEAFF	TGTGCCAGCAGTTACTCAGGGAGGGGAACTGAAGCTTTCTTT
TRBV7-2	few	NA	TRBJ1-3	CASSVRGRAGNTIYF	TGTGCCAGCAGCGTCCGGGGGAGGGCTGGAAACACCATATATTTT
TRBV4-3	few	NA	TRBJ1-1	CASSQVQRNTEAFF	TGCGCCAGCAGCCAAGTGCAGCGGAACACTGAAGCTTTCTTT
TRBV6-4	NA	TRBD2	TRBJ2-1	CASSSTSGRNNEQFF	TGTGCCAGCAGTTCGACTAGCGGGAGAAACAATGAGCAGTTCTTC
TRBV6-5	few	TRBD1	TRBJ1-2	CASSWTGTHGYTF	TGTGCCAGCAGTTGGACAGGGACTCATGGCTACACCTTC
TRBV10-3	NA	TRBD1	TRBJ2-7	CAISDSDRDTYEQYF	TGTGCCATCAGTGATTCCGACAGGGACACCTACGAGCAGTACTTC
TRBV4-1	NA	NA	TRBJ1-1	CASSQDEGENTEAFF	TGCGCCAGCAGCCAAGATGAAGGGGAGAACACTGAAGCTTTCTTT
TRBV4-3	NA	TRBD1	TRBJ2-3	CASSQVHRGDTQYF	TGCGCCAGCAGCCAAGTGCACAGGGGGGATACGCAGTATTTT
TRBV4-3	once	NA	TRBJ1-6	CASTRRLGNSPLHF	TGCGCCAGCACCCGTCGGTTAGGAAATTCACCCCTCCACTTT
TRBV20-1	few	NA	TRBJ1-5	CSARDLFRAGNQPQHF	TGCAGTGCTAGAGATCTCTTTCGAGCAGGAAATCAGCCCCAGCATTTT
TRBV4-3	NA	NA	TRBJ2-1	CASSQARLSYSYNEQFF	TGCGCCAGCAGCCAGGCCCGACTCTCCTACTCCTACAATGAGCAGTTCTTC
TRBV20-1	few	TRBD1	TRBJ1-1	CSANRGWDTEAFF	TGCAGTGCTAACAGGGGCTGGGACACTGAAGCTTTCTTT
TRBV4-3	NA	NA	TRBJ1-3	CASSLLTGSGNTIYF	TGCGCCAGCAGCCTACTCACAGGGTCTGGAAACACCATATATTTT
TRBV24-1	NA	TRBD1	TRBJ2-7	CATSSTGATYEQYF	TGTGCCACCAGTTCGACAGGGGCGACCTACGAGCAGTACTTC
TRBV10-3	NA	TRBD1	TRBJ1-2	CAISEKKGALNGYTF	TGTGCCATCAGTGAGAAGAAGGGGGCTTTAAATGGCTACACCTTC
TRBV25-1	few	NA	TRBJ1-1	CASSEWGARAHTEAFF	TGTGCCAGCAGTGAATGGGGGGCCAGGGCCCACACTGAAGCTTTCTTT
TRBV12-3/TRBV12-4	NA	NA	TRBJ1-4	CASSLRGNEKLFF	TGTGCCAGCAGTTTACGCGGAAATGAAAAACTGTTTTTT
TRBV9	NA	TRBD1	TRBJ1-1	CASSPRQGMSTEAFF	TGTGCCAGCAGCCCGCGACAGGGGATGAGCACTGAAGCTTTCTTT
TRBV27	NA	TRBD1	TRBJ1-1	CASSSINRGGNTEAFF	TGTGCCAGCAGTTCGATAAACAGGGGCGGGAACACTGAAGCTTTCTTT
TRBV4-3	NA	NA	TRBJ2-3	CASRKGGSTDTQYF	TGCGCCAGCAGAAAGGGGGGGAGCACAGATACGCAGTATTTT
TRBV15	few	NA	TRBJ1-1	CATSRYGSEAFF	TGTGCCACCAGCAGGTATGGGTCTGAAGCTTTCTTT
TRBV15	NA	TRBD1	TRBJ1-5	CATSGTDRGSQHF	TGTGCCACCAGCGGCACAGACAGGGGTAGCCAGCATTTT
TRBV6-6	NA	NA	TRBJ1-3	CASSYSAGAGNTIYF	TGTGCCAGCAGTTACTCAGCTGGGGCAGGGAACACCATATATTTT
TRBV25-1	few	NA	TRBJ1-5	CASSERDTYQPQHF	TGTGCCAGCAGTGAAAGGGATACATATCAGCCCCAGCATTTT
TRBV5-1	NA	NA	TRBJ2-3	CASSLVEGVDTQYF	TGCGCCAGCAGCTTGGTCGAGGGGGTAGATACGCAGTATTTT
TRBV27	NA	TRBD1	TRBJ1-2	CASSLSRQGNYGYTF	TGTGCCAGCAGTTTATCTCGACAGGGGAACTATGGCTACACCTTC
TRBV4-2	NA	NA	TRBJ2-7	CASSQVQSVQGFYEQYF	TGTGCCAGCAGCCAAGTTCAGAGCGTCCAAGGCTTCTACGAGCAGTACTTC
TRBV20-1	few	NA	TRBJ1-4	CSASSRVGEKLFF	TGCAGTGCTAGTAGCAGGGTTGGTGAAAAACTGTTTTTT
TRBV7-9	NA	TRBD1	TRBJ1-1	CASSLPDRGNTEAFF	TGTGCCAGCAGCTTACCGGACAGGGGTAACACTGAAGCTTTCTTT
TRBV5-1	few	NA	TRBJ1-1	CASSFTGPNTEAFF	TGCGCCAGCAGCTTTACAGGACCGAACACTGAAGCTTTCTTT
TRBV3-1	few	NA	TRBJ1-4	CASSRRSGRTNEKLFF	TGTGCCAGCAGCCGAAGGTCGGGGCGAACTAATGAAAAACTGTTTTTT
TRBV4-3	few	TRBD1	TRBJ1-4	CASSLREGAKEKLFF	TGCGCCAGCAGCCTAAGGGAGGGGGCTAAGGAAAAACTGTTTTTT
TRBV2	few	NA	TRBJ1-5	CASSRDPGANQPQHF	TGTGCCAGCAGTCGGGACCCTGGGGCTAATCAGCCCCAGCATTTT
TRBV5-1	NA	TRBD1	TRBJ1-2	CASSSGQEGYGYTF	TGCGCCAGCAGCTCCGGACAGGAGGGGTATGGCTACACCTTC
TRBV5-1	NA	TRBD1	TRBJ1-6	CASSPGTAISYNSPLHF	TGCGCCAGCAGCCCGGGGACAGCCATCTCCTATAATTCACCCCTCCACTTT
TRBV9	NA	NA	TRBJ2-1	CASSARDLSSYNEQFF	TGTGCCAGCAGCGCGAGGGACTTATCCTCCTACAATGAGCAGTTCTTC
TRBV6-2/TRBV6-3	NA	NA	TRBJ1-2	CASSLARPLYGYTF	TGTGCCAGCAGCCTCGCGCGGCCTCTTTATGGCTACACCTTC
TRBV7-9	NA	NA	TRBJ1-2	CASSLAVGVGYTF	TGTGCCAGCAGCTTAGCGGTGGGAGTTGGCTACACCTTC
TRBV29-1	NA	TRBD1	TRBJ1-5	CSVATGLDQPQHF	TGCAGCGTAGCGACAGGGCTGGATCAGCCCCAGCATTTT
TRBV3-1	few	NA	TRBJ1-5	CASSQDPDGQPQHF	TGTGCCAGCAGCCAAGATCCCGACGGTCAGCCCCAGCATTTT
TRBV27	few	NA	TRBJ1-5	CASSFRGTSNQPQHF	TGTGCCAGCAGTTTCAGGGGCACTAGCAATCAGCCCCAGCATTTT
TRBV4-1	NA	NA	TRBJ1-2	CASSQVGQGRGYGYTF	TGCGCCAGCAGCCAAGTCGGCCAAGGGCGAGGCTATGGCTACACCTTC
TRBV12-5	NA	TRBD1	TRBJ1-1	CASGRTGDGWNTEAFF	TGTGCTAGTGGCCGTACAGGGGACGGGTGGAACACTGAAGCTTTCTTT
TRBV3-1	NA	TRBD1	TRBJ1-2	CASSQDFRQGLSDGYTF	TGTGCCAGCAGCCAAGACTTCCGACAGGGGTTATCTGATGGCTACACCTTC
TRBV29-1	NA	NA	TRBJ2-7	CSVGSPSNEQYF	TGCAGCGTTGGAAGCCCTAGCAACGAGCAGTACTTC
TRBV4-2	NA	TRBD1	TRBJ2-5	CASSQEMTGSGETQYF	TGTGCCAGCAGCCAAGAAATGACAGGGTCAGGGGAGACCCAGTACTTC
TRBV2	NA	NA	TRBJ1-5	CASSAVSTSIEPQHF	TGTGCCAGCAGTGCGGTCTCCACGAGCATCGAGCCCCAGCATTTT
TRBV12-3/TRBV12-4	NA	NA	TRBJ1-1	CASSSTGLAAGAFF	TGTGCCAGCAGTTCGACAGGACTGGCTGCCGGAGCTTTCTTT
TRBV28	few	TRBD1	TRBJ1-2	CASSLTGGNYGYTF	TGTGCCAGCAGTTTAACAGGGGGGAACTATGGCTACACCTTC
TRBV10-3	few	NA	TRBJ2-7	CAISIDTLYEQYF	TGTGCCATCAGTATAGACACTCTCTACGAGCAGTACTTC
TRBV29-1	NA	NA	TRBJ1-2	CSVENLELTNYGYTF	TGCAGCGTTGAAAACCTCGAGCTAACTAACTATGGCTACACCTTC
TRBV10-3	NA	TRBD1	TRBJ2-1	CAISEGQGNNEQFF	TGTGCCATCAGTGAGGGACAGGGCAACAATGAGCAGTTCTTC
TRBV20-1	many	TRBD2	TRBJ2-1	CSARPPSGGSHEQFF	TGCAGTGCCAGGCCCCCTAGCGGGGGGTCCCATGAGCAGTTCTTC
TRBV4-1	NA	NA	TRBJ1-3	CASSPLGGHGSGNTIYF	TGCGCCAGCAGCCCCCTAGGTGGACACGGCTCTGGAAACACCATATATTTT
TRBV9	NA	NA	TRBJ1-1	CASSVLENTEAFF	TGTGCCAGCAGCGTATTGGAGAACACTGAAGCTTTCTTT
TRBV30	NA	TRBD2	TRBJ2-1	CAWSHGTINEQFF	TGTGCCTGGAGCCACGGGACTATCAATGAGCAGTTCTTC
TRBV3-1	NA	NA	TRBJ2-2	CASSQEGATGELFF	TGTGCCAGCAGCCAAGAAGGAGCAACCGGGGAGCTGTTTTTT